This T cell receptor (beta chain) originates from a study of a mutant IDH1 vaccine in newly diagnosed glioma. Turning to the study itself: Patients were started on vaccination 4-6 weeks after radiotherapy alone, or with temozolomide cycles.

Concerning this clone itself: Its antigen remains unidentified.

V lost 4 bases to trimming and J lost 0 bases, with 10 bases between them. The germline V gene has CDR1 SGHAT and CDR2 FQNNGV. This CDR3 is built from 14 residues. Notes on the study in general: Evidence of vaccine-induced immune responses was documented in 85% to 95% of patients. Any relationship between pseudoprogression and changes in top peripheral T cell clonotypes seemed absent.

Time point described: week 5, during vaccination. In the vaccine, a single dose held 300 ug of the mutant IDH1 20-mer peptide, along with topical imiquimod. Every donor had a new WHO grade 3 or 4 astrocytoma that was IDH1-mutant, with loss of nuclear ATRX. Assay: immunoSEQ multiplex PCR; the TCRdb copy retains only in-frame clones and omits some. Among roughly 12,000 clones listed, more than 75% were seen once. The sequenced sample was PBMCs, obtained from a glioma patient whose treatment included an IDH1 peptide vaccine. This sequence originates from a middle-aged woman with glioma. Some clones in this sample may be carry-over from other donors' samples. The rearrangement links TRBV11-2 to TRBJ2-7; D not certain. As DNA, the CDR3 is TGTGCCAGCAGCTCTCTCAGGAGCTCCTACGAGCAGTACTTC. Encoded protein: CASSSLRSSYEQYF.